The next 5 T cell receptor beta chains were all read from a single sample in a study of blood T cell repertoires in COVID-19. TCRdb's copy holds only in-frame clones and misses some; the assay was immunoSEQ multiplex PCR. The data contain fewer than 450,000 clones, around 90% of them seen just once; the ten biggest clones take up more than 0.55%. Sequenced sample: PBMCs or T cells enriched from blood (not recorded which). The receptors come from a man aged 18 to 30 who had recovered from COVID-19.

The genes are TRBV2 and TRBJ1-5, with 7 positions matching TRBD1. In germline, CDR1 is SNHLY, CDR2 FYNNEI. The CDR3 consists of 13 residues. The J segment lost 2 bases and the V segment lost 9 bases, leaving 4 bases of the junction unmatched. CDR3 amino acids: CARQGVGNQPQHF. In DNA form, the CDR3 reads TGTGCCAGGCAGGGGGTGGGCAATCAGCCCCAGCATTTT.

This chain joins TRBV28 and TRBJ1-4, with D maybe TRBD1 (5 bases). Trimming left V 4 bases short and J 8 bases short, with 20 bases between. Looked up from germline, CDR1 is MDHEN and CDR2 is SYDVKM. This CDR3 region has 16 residues. The CDR3 DNA sequence: TGTGCCAGCAGTTCCCCTCCAGGAAGGGGAGGGGAAAAACTGTTTTTT. Translated: CASSSPPGRGGEKLFF.

The CDR3 here is CSVAGVMGETQYF. CDR3 in DNA: TGCAGCGTAGCGGGAGTAATGGGAGAGACCCAGTACTTC. This chain uses TRBV29-1 with TRBJ2-5; TRBD2 matches 8 bases. Trimming cost V 6 bases and J 4 bases; bases outside gene matches: 7. The length of the CDR3 is 13 residues. The V gene's germline CDR1 is SQVTM and CDR2 ANQGSEA.

V usage is TRBV14 and J usage is TRBJ2-1; tentatively, D is TRBD1 (6 bases). This CDR3 spans 15 amino acids. The germline V and J ends were trimmed by 2 bases and 5 bases, with 13 bases remaining between them. The V gene's germline CDR1 is SGHDN and CDR2 FVKESK. CDR3 sequence: CASSQRTGHHNEQFF. CDR3 DNA: TGTGCCAGCAGCCAACGTACGGGACACCACAATGAGCAGTTCTTC.

The rearrangement links TRBV6-1 to TRBJ2-7, with 10 bases that match TRBD1. This CDR3 is built from 16 residues. The germline gives CDR1 MNHNS, CDR2 SASEGT. The V and J ends lost 3 bases and 0 bases, in that order; junction bases with no gene match: 5. This CDR3 reads CASSDRGQGSSYEQYF. The CDR3 DNA reads TGTGCCAGCAGTGACCGGGGACAGGGGAGCTCCTACGAGCAGTACTTC.